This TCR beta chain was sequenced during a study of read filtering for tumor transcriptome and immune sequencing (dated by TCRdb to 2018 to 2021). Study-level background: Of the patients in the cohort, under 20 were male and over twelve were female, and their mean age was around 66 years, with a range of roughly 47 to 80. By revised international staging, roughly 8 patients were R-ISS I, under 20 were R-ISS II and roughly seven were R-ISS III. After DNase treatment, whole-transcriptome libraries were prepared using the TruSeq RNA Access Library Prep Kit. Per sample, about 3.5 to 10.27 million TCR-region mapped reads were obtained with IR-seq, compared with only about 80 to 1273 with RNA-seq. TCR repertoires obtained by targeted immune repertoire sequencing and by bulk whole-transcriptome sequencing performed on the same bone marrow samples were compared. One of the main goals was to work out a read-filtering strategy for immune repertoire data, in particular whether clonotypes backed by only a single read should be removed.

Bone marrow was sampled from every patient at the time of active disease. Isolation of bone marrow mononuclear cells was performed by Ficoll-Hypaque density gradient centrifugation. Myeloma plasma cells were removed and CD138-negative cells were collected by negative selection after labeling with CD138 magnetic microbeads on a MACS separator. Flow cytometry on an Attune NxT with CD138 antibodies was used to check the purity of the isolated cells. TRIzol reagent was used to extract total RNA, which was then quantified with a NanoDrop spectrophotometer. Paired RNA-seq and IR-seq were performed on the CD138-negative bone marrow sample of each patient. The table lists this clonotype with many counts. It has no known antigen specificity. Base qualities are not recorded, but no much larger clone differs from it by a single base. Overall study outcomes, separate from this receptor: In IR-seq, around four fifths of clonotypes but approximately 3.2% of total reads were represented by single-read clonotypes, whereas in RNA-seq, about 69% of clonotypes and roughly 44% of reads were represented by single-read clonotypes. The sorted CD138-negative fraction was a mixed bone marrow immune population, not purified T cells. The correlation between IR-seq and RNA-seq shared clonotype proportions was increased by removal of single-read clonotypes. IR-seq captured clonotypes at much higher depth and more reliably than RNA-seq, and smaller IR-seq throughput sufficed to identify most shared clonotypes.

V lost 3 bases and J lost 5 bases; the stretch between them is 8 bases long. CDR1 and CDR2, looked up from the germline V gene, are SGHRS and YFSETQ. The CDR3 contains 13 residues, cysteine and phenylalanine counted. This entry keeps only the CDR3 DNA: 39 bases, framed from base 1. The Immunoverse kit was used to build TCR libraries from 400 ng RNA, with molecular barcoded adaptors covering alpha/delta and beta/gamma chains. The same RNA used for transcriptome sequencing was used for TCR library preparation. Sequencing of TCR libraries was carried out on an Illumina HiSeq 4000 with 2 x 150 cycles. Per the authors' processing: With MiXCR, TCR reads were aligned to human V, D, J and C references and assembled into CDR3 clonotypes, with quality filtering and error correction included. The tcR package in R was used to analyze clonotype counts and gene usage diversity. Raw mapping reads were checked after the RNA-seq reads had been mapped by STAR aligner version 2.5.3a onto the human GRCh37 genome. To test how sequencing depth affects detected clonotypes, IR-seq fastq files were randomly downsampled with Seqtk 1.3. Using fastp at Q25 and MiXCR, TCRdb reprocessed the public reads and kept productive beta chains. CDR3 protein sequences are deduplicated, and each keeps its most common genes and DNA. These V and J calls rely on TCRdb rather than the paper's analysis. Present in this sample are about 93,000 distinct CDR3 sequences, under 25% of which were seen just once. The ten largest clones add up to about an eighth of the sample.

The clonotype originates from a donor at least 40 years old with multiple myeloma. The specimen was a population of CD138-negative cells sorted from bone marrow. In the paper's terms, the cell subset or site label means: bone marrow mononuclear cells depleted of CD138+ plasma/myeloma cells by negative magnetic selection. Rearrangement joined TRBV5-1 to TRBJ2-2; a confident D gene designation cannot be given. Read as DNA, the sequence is TGCGCCAGCAGCTCCGGACCAACCGGGGAGCTGTTTTTT. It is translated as CASSSGPTGELFF.